Detailed here is one TCR beta chain. Its antigen is unknown. Quantitative barcoded 5'-RACE was used to prepare TCR beta libraries. TCRdb reprocessed the 5' RACE reads via MiXCR and lists one record per CDR3 protein. This sample has roughly 700,000 distinct CDR3 sequences, with about 20% found just once. These data originate in a study of CD8 T cells in ankylosing spondylitis. Broader study findings: Clones tied to disease were said to be significantly enriched in matched ankylosing spondylitis synovial fluid. Within ankylosing spondylitis blood, a TCR beta motif made up of several highly homologous variants appeared to be characteristic. Previous work reported some of these motif variants in the synovial fluid and blood of reactive arthritis.

This CDR3 spans 20 amino acids. This chain uses TRBV21-1 with TRBJ2-3; the DNA was not used to check the table's D call, TRBD2. TRBV21-1 is a pseudogene locus. The sequenced material came from blood, either unsorted or a sorted T cell fraction (not recorded which). The receptor comes from a male donor with ankylosing spondylitis. This CDR3 is CASSLVSTSGRCRGTDTQYF. The CDR3 nucleotides read TGTGCCAGCAGCCTGGTATCGACTAGCGGGAGATGTCGGGGCACAGATACGCAGTATTTT.